This T cell receptor (beta chain) was recorded in a study of beta chain features in type 1 diabetes. Every isolated RNA sample was fully reverse transcribed, so sequencing captured expressed TCRB transcripts. The method was immunoSEQ multiplex PCR; TCRdb's version includes in-frame clones alone and lacks a portion of them. The sample contains about 320,000 clones, about 15% of which appear only once. The V gene's germline CDR1 is LNHNV and CDR2 YYDKDF (reference sequence). The V gene lost 0 bases and the J gene lost 3 bases, with 6 bases spanning the gap. This CDR3 spans 14 amino acids. V usage is TRBV15 and J usage is TRBJ2-1; D not certain. This TCR derives from a man aged 25-45 years in good health. The sequenced material came from central memory CD4+ T cells from blood. The CDR3 nucleotides read TGTGCCACCAGCAGAGAAATTGACTACAATGAGCAGTTCTTC. Amino acids: CATSREIDYNEQFF.